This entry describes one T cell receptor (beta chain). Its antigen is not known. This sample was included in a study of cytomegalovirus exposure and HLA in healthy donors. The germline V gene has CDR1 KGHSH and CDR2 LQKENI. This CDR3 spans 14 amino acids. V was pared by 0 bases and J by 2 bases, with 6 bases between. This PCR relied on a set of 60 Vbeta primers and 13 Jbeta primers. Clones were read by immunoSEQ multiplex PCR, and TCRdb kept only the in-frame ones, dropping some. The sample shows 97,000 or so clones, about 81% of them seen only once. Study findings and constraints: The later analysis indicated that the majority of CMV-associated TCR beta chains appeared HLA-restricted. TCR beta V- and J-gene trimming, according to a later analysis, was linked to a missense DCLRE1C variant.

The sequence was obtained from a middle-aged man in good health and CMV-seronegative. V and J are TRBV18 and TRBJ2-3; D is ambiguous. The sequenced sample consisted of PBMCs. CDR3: CASSPPGYTDTQYF. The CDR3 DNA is TGTGCCAGCTCACCACCCGGGTACACAGATACGCAGTATTTT.